A selection of T cell receptor beta chains follows, all from one sample in a study of T cell repertoires in aging, cancer and after chemotherapy. TCRdb fed the multiplex PCR reads into MiXCR, producing one record per CDR3 protein. The sample shows about 9,500 distinct CDR3 sequences, approximately 30% of them seen only once. The sample consisted of blood. The receptors were gathered from a human donor in good health. Both conserved end residues are part of each CDR3. A D gene is named only where the DNA matches it firmly. Clone size is stated in some rows and not others, as once, few, many or a class when expanded.

D: NA
size: NA
J: TRBJ1-6
V: TRBV7-9
CDR3: CASSLPGVSNSPLHF
DNA: TGTGCCAGCAGCTTGCCAGGGGTAAGCAATTCACCCCTCCACTTT

D: TRBD1
size: NA
J: TRBJ1-1
V: TRBV7-9
CDR3: CASSSGQLEAFF
DNA: TGTGCCAGCAGCTCGGGACAGCTTGAAGCTTTCTTT

D: NA
size: NA
J: TRBJ2-7
V: TRBV7-2
CDR3: CASSLGASVGSYEQYF
DNA: TGTGCCAGCAGCTTAGGGGCCAGTGTAGGATCCTACGAGCAGTACTTC

D: TRBD1
size: NA
J: TRBJ2-7
V: TRBV28
CDR3: CASSLWGEGTGLEEQYF
DNA: TGTGCCAGCAGTTTATGGGGGGAAGGGACAGGGTTAGAAGAGCAGTACTTC

D: TRBD2
size: NA
J: TRBJ2-3
V: TRBV28
CDR3: CASSLTSGGPPDTQYF
DNA: TGTGCCAGCAGTTTGACTAGCGGGGGGCCACCAGATACGCAGTATTTT

D: TRBD1
size: NA
J: TRBJ2-2
V: TRBV6-1
CDR3: CASFATGDTGELFF
DNA: TGTGCCAGCTTTGCTACAGGGGATACCGGGGAGCTGTTTTTT

D: TRBD2
size: few
J: TRBJ2-2
V: TRBV6-5
CDR3: CASSYSTSGGANTGELFF
DNA: TGTGCCAGCAGTTACTCGACTAGCGGGGGCGCGAACACCGGGGAGCTGTTTTTT

D: NA
size: few
J: TRBJ1-6
V: TRBV18
CDR3: CASSPTASNSPLHF
DNA: TGTGCCAGCTCGCCCACCGCATCCAATTCACCCCTCCACTTT

D: TRBD1
size: few
J: TRBJ1-2
V: TRBV7-2
CDR3: CASSLDRGGYGYTF
DNA: TGTGCCAGCAGCTTAGACAGGGGGGGCTATGGCTACACCTTC

D: TRBD1
size: NA
J: TRBJ2-7
V: TRBV11-2
CDR3: CASRHPGQGGTEQYF
DNA: TGTGCCAGCAGACATCCGGGACAGGGTGGGACAGAGCAGTACTTC

D: TRBD2
size: NA
J: TRBJ2-1
V: TRBV7-3
CDR3: CASSLLAGDNEQFF
DNA: TGTGCCAGCAGCTTACTAGCGGGGGACAATGAGCAGTTCTTC

D: NA
size: NA
J: TRBJ2-2
V: TRBV7-9
CDR3: CASSFQGGGELFF
DNA: TGTGCCAGCAGCTTCCAGGGAGGCGGGGAGCTGTTTTTT

D: NA
size: NA
J: TRBJ1-3
V: TRBV7-9
CDR3: CASSPSPSGNTIYF
DNA: TGTGCCAGCAGCCCGAGCCCCTCTGGAAACACCATATATTTT

D: NA
size: medium-sized
J: TRBJ1-6
V: TRBV7-9
CDR3: CASSLAGSGTPLHF
DNA: TGTGCCAGCAGCTTAGCTGGGTCGGGAACACCCCTCCACTTT

D: NA
size: NA
J: TRBJ1-1
V: TRBV6-2/TRBV6-3
CDR3: CASSRTANTEAFF
DNA: TGTGCCAGCAGTAGGACAGCGAACACTGAAGCTTTCTTT

D: NA
size: medium-sized
J: TRBJ2-1
V: TRBV29-1
CDR3: CSVDRDAAGNEQFF
DNA: TGCAGCGTTGACAGGGACGCAGCTGGGAATGAGCAGTTCTTC

D: NA
size: few
J: TRBJ1-2
V: TRBV6-1
CDR3: CASRASGRASYGYTF
DNA: TGTGCCAGCAGGGCCTCAGGGCGGGCGTCCTATGGCTACACCTTC

D: NA
size: medium-sized
J: TRBJ1-3
V: TRBV20-1
CDR3: CSARRGSGNTIYF
DNA: TGCAGTGCGCGCAGGGGTTCAGGAAACACCATATATTTT

D: NA
size: NA
J: TRBJ1-3
V: TRBV6-5
CDR3: CASSYSGPSGNTIYF
DNA: TGTGCCAGCAGTTACTCGGGGCCCTCTGGAAACACCATATATTTT

D: NA
size: NA
J: TRBJ1-2
V: TRBV6-5
CDR3: CASSLGAAPASGYTF
DNA: TGTGCCAGCAGCTTAGGGGCCGCGCCCGCTTCCGGCTACACCTTC

D: NA
size: NA
J: TRBJ2-3
V: TRBV18
CDR3: CASSRDSGDTQYF
DNA: TGTGCCAGCTCACGGGACTCAGGGGATACGCAGTATTTT

D: NA
size: few
J: TRBJ1-6
V: TRBV4-2
CDR3: CASSQDVGGVSSPLHF
DNA: TGTGCCAGCAGCCAAGATGTGGGGGGAGTAAGTTCACCCCTCCACTTT

D: NA
size: medium-sized
J: TRBJ1-1
V: TRBV6-5
CDR3: CASSQLEDTEAFF
DNA: TGTGCCAGCAGCCAACTAGAGGACACTGAAGCTTTCTTT

D: TRBD1
size: few
J: TRBJ1-4
V: TRBV19
CDR3: CASSPLTGMREKLFF
DNA: TGTGCCAGTAGTCCCCTGACAGGGATGAGGGAAAAACTGTTTTTT

D: NA
size: few
J: TRBJ1-1
V: TRBV27
CDR3: CASSLTGTNTEAFF
DNA: TGTGCCAGCAGTTTAACAGGAACGAACACTGAAGCTTTCTTT

D: NA
size: NA
J: TRBJ2-5
V: TRBV7-6
CDR3: CASSPMGVQETQYF
DNA: TGTGCCAGCAGCCCTATGGGGGTCCAAGAGACCCAGTACTTC

D: TRBD1
size: NA
J: TRBJ1-4
V: TRBV4-3
CDR3: CASSQDASRGYNEKLFF
DNA: TGCGCCAGCAGCCAAGATGCGAGCAGGGGGTATAATGAAAAACTGTTTTTT

D: NA
size: few
J: TRBJ1-2
V: TRBV12-3/TRBV12-4
CDR3: CASSAPGPYGYTF
DNA: TGTGCCAGCAGCGCCCCAGGGCCCTATGGCTACACCTTC

D: NA
size: NA
J: TRBJ1-6
V: TRBV6-6
CDR3: CASAGGLALHF
DNA: TGTGCCAGCGCGGGGGGTTTGGCCCTCCACTTT

D: NA
size: NA
J: TRBJ2-3
V: TRBV7-2
CDR3: CASTLFPTSTDTQYF
DNA: TGTGCCAGCACCCTCTTCCCGACTAGCACAGATACGCAGTATTTT

D: TRBD1
size: NA
J: TRBJ1-6
V: TRBV28
CDR3: CASSMTGYTLHF
DNA: TGTGCCAGCAGTATGACAGGGTATACCCTCCACTTT

D: NA
size: NA
J: TRBJ2-3
V: TRBV7-6
CDR3: CASSANPGLTDTQYF
DNA: TGTGCCAGCAGCGCGAACCCAGGACTCACAGATACGCAGTATTTT

D: TRBD1
size: NA
J: TRBJ2-2
V: TRBV7-9
CDR3: CASSPRTGITGELFF
DNA: TGTGCCAGCAGCCCCCGGACAGGGATCACCGGGGAGCTGTTTTTT

D: NA
size: few
J: TRBJ2-7
V: TRBV11-1
CDR3: CASSFTRDSYEQYF
DNA: TGTGCCAGCAGCTTTACCAGGGATTCCTACGAGCAGTACTTC

D: NA
size: NA
J: TRBJ1-6
V: TRBV28
CDR3: CASSLIPAGNSPLHF
DNA: TGTGCCAGCAGTTTAATCCCGGCAGGGAATTCACCCCTCCACTTT

D: NA
size: few
J: TRBJ2-6
V: TRBV11-2
CDR3: CASSPDNSGANVLTF
DNA: TGTGCCAGCAGCCCGGACAACTCTGGGGCCAACGTCCTGACTTTC

D: NA
size: once
J: TRBJ2-3
V: TRBV7-9
CDR3: CASSFSDTQYF
DNA: TGTGCCAGCAGTTTCTCCGATACGCAGTATTTT

D: NA
size: few
J: TRBJ1-2
V: TRBV20-1
CDR3: CSASRSGVVYGYTF
DNA: TGCAGTGCTAGTCGCTCGGGGGTCGTGTATGGCTACACCTTC

D: TRBD1
size: few
J: TRBJ1-2
V: TRBV6-5
CDR3: CASRRGGTGLGYGYTF
DNA: TGTGCCAGCAGACGTGGAGGGACAGGGCTGGGTTATGGCTACACCTTC

D: NA
size: few
J: TRBJ1-1
V: TRBV6-5
CDR3: CASSYNRLMNTEAFF
DNA: TGTGCCAGCAGTTACAACAGGCTAATGAACACTGAAGCTTTCTTT

D: NA
size: NA
J: TRBJ1-5
V: TRBV6-1
CDR3: CASSERGGLGDQPQHF
DNA: TGTGCCAGCAGTGAAAGGGGAGGGTTGGGGGATCAGCCCCAGCATTTT

D: TRBD1
size: few
J: TRBJ1-6
V: TRBV6-4
CDR3: CASSEGTGGDSPLHF
DNA: TGTGCCAGCAGTGAAGGGACAGGGGGTGATTCACCCCTCCACTTT

D: NA
size: NA
J: TRBJ1-5
V: TRBV19
CDR3: CASSIWTGDQPQHF
DNA: TGTGCCAGTAGTATTTGGACTGGGGATCAGCCCCAGCATTTT

D: TRBD1
size: NA
J: TRBJ1-2
V: TRBV20-1
CDR3: CSAQGPRNYGYTF
DNA: TGCAGTGCACAGGGGCCTCGGAACTATGGCTACACCTTC

D: NA
size: few
J: TRBJ2-1
V: TRBV29-1
CDR3: CSVEQGLKSYNEQFF
DNA: TGCAGCGTTGAACAGGGCCTAAAATCCTACAATGAGCAGTTCTTC

D: NA
size: NA
J: TRBJ2-6
V: TRBV4-3
CDR3: CASSQLTGTGANVLTF
DNA: TGCGCCAGCAGCCAACTAACCGGGACAGGGGCCAACGTCCTGACTTTC

D: TRBD1
size: once
J: TRBJ2-2
V: TRBV7-2
CDR3: CASSPPTGLIGELFF
DNA: TGTGCCAGCAGCCCCCCGACAGGGCTGATCGGGGAGCTGTTTTTT

D: TRBD2
size: NA
J: TRBJ2-1
V: TRBV28
CDR3: CASSRGTSPYNEQFF
DNA: TGTGCCAGCAGTCGAGGGACTAGCCCTTACAATGAGCAGTTCTTC

D: NA
size: NA
J: TRBJ2-1
V: TRBV12-3/TRBV12-4
CDR3: CASSTNREYNEQFF
DNA: TGTGCCAGCAGCACTAACAGGGAGTACAATGAGCAGTTCTTC

D: TRBD1
size: medium-sized
J: TRBJ1-3
V: TRBV13
CDR3: CASSPGGSGNTIYF
DNA: TGTGCCAGCAGCCCAGGGGGCTCTGGAAACACCATATATTTT

D: NA
size: NA
J: TRBJ2-5
V: TRBV28
CDR3: CASRTGGVYQETQYF
DNA: TGTGCCAGCCGGACCGGGGGAGTGTACCAAGAGACCCAGTACTTC

D: NA
size: NA
J: TRBJ2-6
V: TRBV19
CDR3: CASNRTALSGANVLTF
DNA: TGTGCCAGTAATAGGACAGCCCTCTCTGGGGCCAACGTCCTGACTTTC

D: NA
size: NA
J: TRBJ2-3
V: TRBV7-3
CDR3: CASSSSTDTQYF
DNA: TGTGCCAGCAGCTCGAGCACAGATACGCAGTATTTT

D: NA
size: NA
J: TRBJ1-1
V: TRBV11-2
CDR3: CASSLVPRGAFF
DNA: TGTGCCAGCAGCTTAGTACCAAGGGGAGCTTTCTTT

D: TRBD2
size: NA
J: TRBJ2-1
V: TRBV27
CDR3: CATSPAGGSYNEQFF
DNA: TGTGCCACCAGCCCCGCGGGGGGGTCCTACAATGAGCAGTTCTTC

D: NA
size: NA
J: TRBJ2-1
V: TRBV20-1
CDR3: CSALSAGLRLNNEQFF
DNA: TGCAGTGCTCTCAGCGCGGGACTCCGACTCAACAATGAGCAGTTCTTC

D: NA
size: NA
J: TRBJ2-5
V: TRBV5-6
CDR3: CASSSILQGRDQETQYF
DNA: TGTGCCAGCAGCTCAATTTTACAGGGACGAGACCAAGAGACCCAGTACTTC

D: NA
size: few
J: TRBJ2-2
V: TRBV6-5
CDR3: CASSYGEAGELFF
DNA: TGTGCCAGCAGTTACGGGGAGGCCGGGGAGCTGTTTTTT

D: NA
size: NA
J: TRBJ1-5
V: TRBV20-1
CDR3: CSASRPVGDNQPQHF
DNA: TGCAGTGCCTCCCGCCCGGTGGGGGACAATCAGCCCCAGCATTTT

D: TRBD1
size: NA
J: TRBJ2-7
V: TRBV20-1
CDR3: CSVYYRGQETYEQYF
DNA: TGCAGTGTTTACTACCGGGGACAGGAGACCTACGAGCAGTACTTC